The next 7 T cell receptor beta chains were all read from a single sample in a study of control samples from healthy donors and cancer patients. TCRdb's table, derived via immunoSEQ multiplex PCR, lists solely in-frame clones and lacks some. The profile shows around 110,000 clones, 85% to 90% of them singletons. The sample was PBMCs. The receptors derive from a woman in her 50s with colorectal cancer.

This clone appeared a single time. J is TRBJ2-5 and V is TRBV6-5; D remains ambiguous. Germline loops: CDR1 MNHEY, CDR2 SVGAGI. V lost 0 bases and J 3 bases, leaving 8 bases between the germline ends. There are 14 residues in the CDR3. In nucleotides, the CDR3 is TGTGCCAGCAGTTACTCGGGCGGAGAAGAGACCCAGTACTTC. It translates to CASSYSGGEETQYF.

The V gene is TRBV11-2, the J gene TRBJ2-1; D perhaps matches TRBD1 (7 bases). Germline V gene lookup returns CDR1 SGHAT and CDR2 FQNNGV. The CDR3 has 15 amino acids. The V end was cut by 1 base, the J end by 5 bases, with 12 bases between. The CDR3 nucleotides read TGTGCCAGCAGCTTAGGCGGGACAGCAAACAATGAGCAGTTCTTC. Its translation: CASSLGGTANNEQFF.

This chain uses TRBV11-2 with TRBJ2-3, with D perhaps given as TRBD1 or TRBD2 (6 bases each). Germline assignment: CDR1 SGHAT and CDR2 FQNNGV. V shed 3 bases and J shed 4 bases, with 11 bases lying between them. The CDR3 length is 14 residues. The CDR3 DNA follows: TGTGCCAGCAGCTTTGGAGGGGGTTCAGATACGCAGTATTTT. Protein sequence: CASSFGGGSDTQYF.

This clone was recorded a few times. The rearrangement joins TRBV7-2 to TRBJ1-2; D not certain. Trimming shortened V by 2 bases and J by 4 bases, and 11 bases separated the two germline ends. The germline V gene has CDR1 SGHTA and CDR2 FQGNSA. There are 14 residues in the CDR3. The DNA for the CDR3 is TGTGCCAGCAGCTTAACGGGTGCGCCCTATGGCTACACCTTC. Amino acid sequence: CASSLTGAPYGYTF.

V usage is TRBV5-1 and J usage is TRBJ1-1; the D gene is possibly TRBD1 (6 bases). CDR1 is SGHRS and CDR2 is YFSETQ in the germline V gene. The CDR3 covers 15 residues. Trimming took 4 bases from V and 7 from J, leaving 20 bases between them. CDR3 sequence: CASSHFPQGSSEAFF. CDR3 DNA sequence: TGCGCCAGCAGCCACTTTCCCCAGGGGTCGAGTGAAGCTTTCTTT.

V gene TRBV30 combines with J gene TRBJ1-4, with D hard to call. This CDR3 region has 14 residues. Germline V gene data show CDR1 as GTSNPN and CDR2 as SVGIG (reference sequence). V was shortened by 3 bases and J by 8 bases, with 16 bases between the two germline ends. The CDR3, as DNA: TGTGCCTGGAGCGATAGGAGGTTTCGGGAAAAACTGTTTTTT. It codes for CAWSDRRFREKLFF.

Regarding this clone: One end of the junction is discordant with germline, which a read error may explain. J is TRBJ2-7 and V is TRBV11-1; TRBD1 matches 7 bases. CDR3 length: 13 amino acids. Germline CDR1 SGHAT, CDR2 FQDESV (reference sequence). CDR3 coding DNA: TGTGCCAGCAGCCAACAGCCGACAGGGAGATCGAACTTC. This gives the protein CASSQQPTGRSNF.